This T cell receptor (beta chain) emerged from a study of control samples from healthy donors and cancer patients. Sequencing used immunoSEQ multiplex PCR; TCRdb keeps in-frame clones, though not all of them. The repertoire has about 74,000 clones, around nine tenths of them found once; the top ten carry around 6%. V gave up 5 bases and J gave up 0 bases, with 11 bases separating them. The CDR3 runs to 15 residues. Per the germline V gene, CDR1 is PRHDT and CDR2 is FYEKMQ (reference sequence). The sample holds one count of this clone. This sequence was found in a woman in her 50s in good health. Sequenced: blood. The chain recombines TRBV13 with TRBJ1-3; D is unclear. CDR3 in DNA: TGTGCCAGCAGCCCCCGACGGATCTCTGGAAACACCATATATTTT. Protein product: CASSPRRISGNTIYF.